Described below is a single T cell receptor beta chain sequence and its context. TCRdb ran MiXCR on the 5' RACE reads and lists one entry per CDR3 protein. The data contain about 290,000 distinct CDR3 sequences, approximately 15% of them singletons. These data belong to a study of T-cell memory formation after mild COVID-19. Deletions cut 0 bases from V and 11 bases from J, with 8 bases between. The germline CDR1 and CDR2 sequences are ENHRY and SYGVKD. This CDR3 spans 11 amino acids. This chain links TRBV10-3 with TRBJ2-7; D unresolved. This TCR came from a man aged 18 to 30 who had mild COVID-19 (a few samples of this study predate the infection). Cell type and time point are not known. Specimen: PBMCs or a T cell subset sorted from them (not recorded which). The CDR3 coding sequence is TGTGCCATCAGTGAGTCACGGGTGAAGTACTTC. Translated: CAISESRVKYF.